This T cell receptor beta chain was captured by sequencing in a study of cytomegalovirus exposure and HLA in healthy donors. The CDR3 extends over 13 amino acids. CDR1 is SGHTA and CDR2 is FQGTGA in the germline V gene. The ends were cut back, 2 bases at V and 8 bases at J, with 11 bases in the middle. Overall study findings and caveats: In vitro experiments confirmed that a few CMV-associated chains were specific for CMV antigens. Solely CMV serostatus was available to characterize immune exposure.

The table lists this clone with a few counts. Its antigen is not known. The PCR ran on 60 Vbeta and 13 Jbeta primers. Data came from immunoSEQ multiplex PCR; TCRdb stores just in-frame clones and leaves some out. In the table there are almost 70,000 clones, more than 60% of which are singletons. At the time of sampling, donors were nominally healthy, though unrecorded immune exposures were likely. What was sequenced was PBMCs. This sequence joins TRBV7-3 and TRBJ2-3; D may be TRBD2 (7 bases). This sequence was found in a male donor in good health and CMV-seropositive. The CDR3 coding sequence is TGTGCCAGCAGCTTAGGCGGGGGCCCTACGCAGTATTTT. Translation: CASSLGGGPTQYF.